This TCR beta chain emerged from a study of T cell changes during pregnancy in multiple sclerosis. Trimming took off 5 bases at V and 7 bases at J, with 23 bases between the two ends. CDR3 length equals 16 residues. Germline assignment: CDR1 MNHEY and CDR2 SMNVEV (reference sequence). The method was immunoSEQ multiplex PCR; TCRdb's version includes in-frame clones alone and lacks a portion of them. The sample lists about 87,000 clones; 85% to 95% were seen once. The TCR was taken from a female donor in good health, enrolled as a control in a pregnancy study. This chain links TRBV27 with TRBJ1-2, with D possibly matching TRBD1 (6 bases). Here the sequenced sample was peripheral blood, taken in the third trimester of pregnancy. In DNA, the CDR3 is TGTGCCAGCAGTCCGGACCGTACAGGGTTCGTGGGTGGCTACACCTTC. This codes for CASSPDRTGFVGGYTF.